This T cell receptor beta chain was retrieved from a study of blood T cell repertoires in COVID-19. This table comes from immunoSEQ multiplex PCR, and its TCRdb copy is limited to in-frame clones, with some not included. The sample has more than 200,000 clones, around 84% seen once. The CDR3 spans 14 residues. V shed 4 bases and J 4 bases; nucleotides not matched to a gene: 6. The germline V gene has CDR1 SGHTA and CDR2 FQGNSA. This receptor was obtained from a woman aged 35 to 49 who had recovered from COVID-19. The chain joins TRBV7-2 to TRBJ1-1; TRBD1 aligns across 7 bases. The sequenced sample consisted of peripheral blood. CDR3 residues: CASSSQTGITEAFF. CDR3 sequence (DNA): TGTGCCAGCAGCTCCCAGACAGGGATCACTGAAGCTTTCTTT.